This record concerns one T cell receptor (beta chain) sequence. The data belong to a study of blood T cell repertoires in COVID-19. Across the study: Sources were T cells, B-cell-depleted T cells, or PBMCs; the material itself was cDNA or gDNA.

Per the authors' pipeline: Nucleated cell number was recorded as an estimate derived from reference gene primer amplification. Profiling relied on immunoSEQ multiplex PCR, and the TCRdb table lists in-frame clones only, not all of them. V, J and clone size derive from that table, while D and trimming were established from the DNA sequence. The table has 190,000 or so clones, 87% seen once. With 4 bases removed from V and 6 bases from J, the gap between germline ends came to 18 bases. Germline CDR1 LNHDA, CDR2 SQIVND (reference sequence). This CDR3 is 15 amino acids long. The chain joins TRBV19 to TRBJ1-1, with a possible D match to TRBD1 (6 bases). This clonotype was obtained from a man aged 40-49 years with active or convalescent COVID-19. The sample was peripheral blood. The CDR3 sequence is CASSSLGGETAEAFF. The CDR3 nucleotides are TGTGCCAGTAGTAGCCTAGGGGGAGAGACGGCTGAAGCTTTCTTT.